These 18 T cell receptor beta chains came from one sample sequenced in a study of Graves' ophthalmopathy and Graves' hyperthyroidism. Investigators amplified TCR beta CDR3 regions from RNA transcripts. In the first round, RT-PCR was carried out with HTBI primers, and a multiplex PCR formed the second round. From the multiplex PCR reads, TCRdb called clonotypes with MiXCR, one entry per CDR3 protein. The sample lists roughly 610,000 distinct CDR3 sequences; 22% were seen once. Sample: peripheral blood. All receptors come from a woman between 18 and 30 years old with stable Graves' hyperthyroidism. Some clones in this sample may be carry-over from other donors' samples.

The table lists this clonotype with many counts. The chain has TRBV11-2 and TRBJ2-5; D perhaps matches TRBD2 (7 bases). This CDR3 has 14 residues. V was trimmed by 6 bases and J by 5 bases, leaving 16 bases between them. Germline values: CDR1 SGHAT, CDR2 FQNNGV. The CDR3 coding sequence is TGTGCCAGCAGTAGGGGGGGGGCTCGGGAGACCCAGTACTTC. Its protein product is CASSRGGARETQYF.

This clonotype has ten or more counts. The chain combines TRBV11-2 with TRBJ1-2, with D unclear. Germline CDR1 is SGHAT and CDR2 is FQNNGV. The CDR3 spans 14 residues. Trimming took 5 bases from V and 4 from J, leaving 14 bases between them. The CDR3 DNA reads TGTGCCAGCAGCCCAATAACGTTGGGCTATGGCTACACCTTC. Protein sequence: CASSPITLGYGYTF.

This clonotype was found many times. The V call is TRBV28, the J call TRBJ1-2; the D is unclear. This CDR3 is built from 15 residues. Trimming cost V 8 bases and J 0 bases, with 16 bases left between them. Germline V CDR1 and CDR2: MDHEN, SYDVKM. Here the CDR3 reads CASLTPGHSNYGYTF. As DNA, the CDR3 is TGTGCCAGCCTTACCCCTGGCCATTCTAACTATGGCTACACCTTC.

This clonotype was counted between two and nine times. The rearrangement uses TRBV12-3 or TRBV12-4 and TRBJ1-1; tentative D call: TRBD1 (6 bases). The CDR3 is 17 residues long. Trimming shortened V by 6 bases and J by 0 bases, and 20 bases separated the two germline ends. In nucleotides, the CDR3 is TGTGCCAGCAGCCCACAACAGGGTTACTTAGTGAACACTGAAGCTTTCTTT. Translation: CASSPQQGYLVNTEAFF.

As to this clonotype: This clone may be a read error of a much larger clone one base away. The chain uses TRBV3-1 and TRBJ2-5; D unclear. V lost 3 bases to trimming and J lost 2 bases, with 10 bases between them. CDR1 LGHDT and CDR2 YNNKEL come from the germline V gene (reference sequence). The CDR3 is made up of 14 amino acids. CDR3 loop: CASSHLVGQETQYF. The CDR3 region has the DNA TGTGCCAGCAGCCACTTGGTAGGACAAGAGACCCAGTACTTC.

The J gene is TRBJ2-2, the V gene TRBV5-1, with D perhaps TRBD1 or TRBD2 (5 bases each). The length of the CDR3 is 15 residues. CDR1 and CDR2 from the germline V gene are SGHRS and YFSETQ. V was clipped by 2 bases and J by 1 base, with 9 bases between them. The CDR3 DNA reads as TGCGCCAGCAGCTTCGACAGCGGGAACACCGGGGAGCTGTTTTTT. Protein: CASSFDSGNTGELFF.

This clonotype was found many times. V gene TRBV9 combines with J gene TRBJ1-2, with D unclear. CDR1 and CDR2 (germline): SGDLS, YYNGEE. The CDR3 runs 14 residues. The ends were cut back, 0 bases at V and 6 bases at J, with 12 bases in the middle. CDR3 DNA sequence: TGTGCCAGCAGCGTAGGCTACCCCGATGATGGCTACACCTTC. It encodes CASSVGYPDDGYTF.

Concerning this clonotype itself: A read error is possible here, since a much larger clone lies one base away. The chain combines TRBV27 with TRBJ1-6; 8 bases agree with TRBD1. This CDR3 is built from 14 residues. CDR1 and CDR2 (germline): MNHEY, SMNVEV (reference sequence). The CDR3 loop reads CASSYRDRNSHLHF. The CDR3 bases are TGTGCCAGCAGCTACCGGGACAGGAATTCACACCTCCACTTT.

This rearrangement joins TRBV6-1 to TRBJ1-1; 7 nucleotides agree with TRBD1. CDR1 and CDR2 (germline): MNHNS, SASEGT. The CDR3 loop spans 15 amino acids. The V and J ends lost 6 bases and 0 bases, in that order; junction bases with no gene match: 7. CDR3 sequence reads: CASSPARGLNTEAFF. In nucleotides, the CDR3 is TGTGCCAGCAGCCCCGCAAGGGGGCTGAACACTGAAGCTTTCTTT.

J is TRBJ2-5 and V is TRBV7-2; D gene ambiguous. Trimming pared 3 bases from V and 3 bases from J, leaving 8 bases between. Germline loops: CDR1 SGHTA, CDR2 FQGNSA. This CDR3 region has 13 residues. The CDR3 loop reads CASSFPKEETQYF. The CDR3 DNA reads as TGTGCCAGCAGCTTCCCCAAGGAAGAGACCCAGTACTTC.

The J gene is TRBJ1-2, the V gene TRBV5-1; D remains unclear. Germline V lookup: CDR1 SGHRS, CDR2 YFSETQ. The CDR3 runs to 12 residues. V was pared by 7 bases and J by 13 bases, with 20 bases between. The CDR3 DNA is TGCGCCAGCTCTATAGACCGGGATGGTGTCACCTTC. Translating gives CASSIDRDGVTF.

This clonotype was recorded at least ten times. The chain links TRBV29-1 to TRBJ1-2, with TRBD1 as a possible D gene (5 bases). The CDR3 spans 14 residues. The V end was cut by 6 bases, the J end by 4 bases, with 18 bases between. Germline CDR1 SQVTM, CDR2 ANQGSEA. The CDR3 sequence: CSVQNLRDVYGYTF. CDR3 coding DNA: TGCAGCGTGCAAAACCTCCGGGACGTCTATGGCTACACCTTC. The full variable domain, in which reference TRBV29-1 and TRBJ1-2 provide the parts outside the CDR3, is SAVISQKPSRDICQRGTSLTIQCQVDSQVTMMFWYRQQPGQSLTLIATANQGSEATYESGFVIDKFPISRPNLTFSTLTVSNMSPEDSSIYLCSVQNLRDVYGYTFGSGTRLTVV.

This clonotype was counted at least ten times. The V call is TRBV30, the J call TRBJ2-7; D not resolved. The germline V gene has CDR1 GTSNPN and CDR2 SVGIG (reference sequence). Trimming cost V 1 base and J 7 bases, with 11 bases left between them. There are 12 residues in the CDR3. CDR3 nucleotide sequence: TGTGCCTGGAGTGCTTCGGGCAGTGAGCAGTACTTC. This sequence encodes CAWSASGSEQYF.

In its sample, this clonotype was seen many times. The rearrangement uses TRBV4-1 and TRBJ2-5; perhaps D is TRBD1 or TRBD2 (5 bases each). V lost 0 bases and J lost 0, with 11 bases in between. Germline V gene data show CDR1 as MGHRA and CDR2 as YSYEKL. The CDR3 length is 16 residues. CDR3 sequence: CASSQDGTGNQETQYF. In DNA, the CDR3 is TGCGCCAGCAGCCAAGACGGGACCGGGAACCAAGAGACCCAGTACTTC.

The table lists this clonotype with a few counts. This chain joins TRBV9 and TRBJ1-5, with no clear D. The CDR3 loop spans 13 amino acids. The V end lost 0 bases, the J end lost 5 bases, and 6 bases lay between the germline ends. The V gene's germline CDR1 is SGDLS and CDR2 YYNGEE. CDR3 region: CASSVDGDQPQHF. In DNA, the CDR3 is TGTGCCAGCAGCGTAGATGGCGATCAGCCCCAGCATTTT.

This clonotype was counted many times. The CDR3 region is CASRGSNTEAFF. The CDR3 nucleotides read TGTGCCAGTAGGGGATCGAACACTGAAGCTTTCTTT. This chain uses TRBV19 with TRBJ1-1, with D hard to call. The CDR3 covers 12 residues. Germline values: CDR1 LNHDA, CDR2 SQIVND (reference sequence). Trimming cost V 6 bases and J 1 base, with 6 bases left between them.

This clonotype was found a few times. V gene TRBV6-1 combines with J gene TRBJ1-2, with 8 bases identical to TRBD1. Germline V gene data show CDR1 as MNHNS and CDR2 as SASEGT. Trimming at V came to 5 bases and at J to 7 bases, leaving 18 bases not matched to a gene. There are 17 residues in the CDR3. In DNA, the CDR3 is TGTGCCAGCAGTAACGCTGACAGGGGAGATTGGGTGGCTGGCTACACCTTC. Protein: CASSNADRGDWVAGYTF.

This rearrangement joins TRBV7-2 to TRBJ1-2; no firm D call. Germline loops: CDR1 SGHTA, CDR2 FQGNSA. The CDR3 covers 12 residues. Trimming removed 3 bases at V and 5 bases at J, with 7 bases between. For the CDR3, the DNA is TGTGCCAGCAGCTTTGGGGTGTATGGCTACACCTTC. It encodes CASSFGVYGYTF.